A selection of T cell receptor beta chains follows, all from one sample in a study of blood T cell repertoires in COVID-19. Here immunoSEQ multiplex PCR was the method, and the copy in TCRdb shows in-frame clones only, minus some. Among about 270,000 clones listed, approximately 82% were seen once. Sequencing was performed on peripheral blood. These TCRs come from a woman aged 18-35 years with acute or convalescent COVID-19. Each CDR3 is given with its conserved first and last residue. A D gene is named only where the DNA matches it firmly. Where a row states a size, it is once, few, many or the class of an expanded clone; other rows omit it.

CDR3aa	CDR3nt	abundance	len	d_gene	j_gene	v_gene
CASSNRQAYGYTF	TGTGCCAGCAGCAACCGGCAGGCCTATGGCTACACCTTC	NA	13	NA	TRBJ1-2	TRBV7-2
CASLLTGSTDTQYF	TGTGCCAGCCTACTGACAGGGAGCACAGATACGCAGTATTTT	NA	14	TRBD1	TRBJ2-3	TRBV7-9
CASRGRLGTDTQYF	TGCGCCAGCAGGGGGAGACTAGGGACAGATACGCAGTATTTT	NA	14	NA	TRBJ2-3	TRBV4-3
CARSDWWGGGYEQYF	TGTGCCAGAAGCGATTGGTGGGGGGGAGGCTACGAGCAGTACTTC	NA	15	TRBD2	TRBJ2-7	TRBV5-3
CASSLGGGTSGIEQYF	TGTGCCAGCAGCTTAGGGGGTGGGACTAGCGGGATCGAGCAGTACTTC	NA	16	TRBD2	TRBJ2-7	TRBV7-2
CASSHSGLTSGRAGYNEQFF	TGTGCCAGCAGCCACTCGGGTCTGACTAGCGGGAGGGCGGGTTACAATGAGCAGTTCTTC	NA	20	TRBD2	TRBJ2-1	TRBV3-1/TRBV3-2
CASSFQRDESTDTQYF	TGTGCCAGCAGTTTCCAGCGGGACGAGAGCACAGATACGCAGTATTTT	once	16	TRBD2	TRBJ2-3	TRBV5-4
CASSPSQTGPTEAFF	TGTGCCAGCTCACCTAGCCAGACAGGTCCCACTGAAGCTTTCTTT	NA	15	NA	TRBJ1-1	TRBV18
CASSEVADYGYTF	TGTGCCAGCAGTGAAGTGGCGGACTATGGCTACACCTTC	many	13	NA	TRBJ1-2	TRBV2
CASSQTQGWEQYF	TGCGCCAGCAGCCAAACACAGGGATGGGAGCAGTACTTC	NA	13	NA	TRBJ2-7	TRBV4-3
CASSYTLAGLGEQYF	TGTGCCAGCAGTTACACACTAGCGGGACTTGGAGAGCAGTACTTC	NA	15	TRBD2	TRBJ2-7	TRBV6-2/TRBV6-3
CASSYLDRGEKLFF	TGTGCCAGCAGTTACTTGGACAGGGGTGAAAAACTGTTTTTT	NA	14	TRBD1	TRBJ1-4	TRBV6-5
CASSLAGGTPVNEQYF	TGTGCCAGCAGCCTTGCGGGGGGGACTCCCGTCAACGAGCAGTACTTC	few	16	TRBD2	TRBJ2-7	TRBV3-1/TRBV3-2
CASSPREGSQETQYF	TGTGCCAGCAGCCCCCGTGAGGGTTCCCAAGAGACCCAGTACTTC	NA	15	NA	TRBJ2-5	TRBV7-9
CASRSPGYNEQFF	TGTGCCAGCAGATCCCCGGGGTACAATGAGCAGTTCTTC	NA	13	NA	TRBJ2-1	TRBV28
CATSDYSSYGYTF	TGTGCCACCAGTGATTACAGTTCCTATGGCTACACCTTC	NA	13	NA	TRBJ1-2	TRBV24-1
CASSQDPVAGVTDTQYF	TGTGCCAGCAGCCAAGATCCTGTAGCGGGAGTAACAGATACGCAGTATTTT	NA	17	TRBD2	TRBJ2-3	TRBV4-2
CASSQGQGGYGYTF	TGCGCCAGCAGCCAAGGGCAGGGCGGCTATGGCTACACCTTC	NA	14	NA	TRBJ1-2	TRBV4-3
CASSFDNEQFF	TGTGCCAGCAGCTTCGACAATGAGCAGTTCTTC	NA	11	NA	TRBJ2-1	TRBV7-9
CASRRQGPNYGYTF	TGTGCCAGCAGGCGACAGGGCCCTAACTATGGCTACACCTTC	NA	14	TRBD1	TRBJ1-2	TRBV28
CASSRLGTHQPQHF	TGTGCCAGCAGCCGACTTGGAACTCATCAGCCCCAGCATTTT	NA	14	NA	TRBJ1-5	TRBV4-2
CASSLGVVLAGGSYEQYF	TGCGCCAGCAGCTTGGGGGTGGTACTAGCGGGAGGTTCCTACGAGCAGTACTTC	NA	18	TRBD2	TRBJ2-7	TRBV5-1
CASSLTGGTGTSYEQYF	TGTGCCAGCAGCTTGACTGGGGGGACAGGGACCTCCTACGAGCAGTACTTC	NA	17	TRBD1	TRBJ2-7	TRBV2
CASSFGGGGYNEQFF	TGTGCCAGCAGCTTCGGGGGAGGGGGTTACAATGAGCAGTTCTTC	once	15	NA	TRBJ2-1	TRBV7-2
CASREVRSGNTIYF	TGTGCCAGCAGGGAGGTTCGCTCTGGAAACACCATATATTTT	NA	14	NA	TRBJ1-3	TRBV2
CASSWTDTGELFF	TGTGCCAGCAGCTGGACAGACACCGGGGAGCTGTTTTTT	NA	13	NA	TRBJ2-2	TRBV7-3
CASSLVGTYNEQFF	TGTGCCAGCAGTTTAGTCGGGACTTACAATGAGCAGTTCTTC	NA	14	NA	TRBJ2-1	TRBV28
CASSPPRDRLKPQHF	TGTGCCAGTAGTCCCCCCCGGGACAGGCTTAAGCCCCAGCATTTT	NA	15	TRBD1	TRBJ1-5	TRBV19
CASSSPGWGQGNSPLHF	TGTGCCAGCAGTTCCCCTGGCTGGGGACAGGGAAATTCACCCCTCCACTTT	NA	17	TRBD1	TRBJ1-6	TRBV28
CASSLGQGTTDTQYF	TGCGCCAGCAGCCTGGGACAGGGAACCACAGATACGCAGTATTTT	NA	15	TRBD1	TRBJ2-3	TRBV5-1
CASSPQGPPDTEAFF	TGTGCCAGCTCACCACAGGGGCCCCCGGACACTGAAGCTTTCTTT	NA	15	NA	TRBJ1-1	TRBV18
CASSPLAGGPSYEQYF	TGTGCCAGCTCACCACTAGCGGGAGGCCCCTCCTACGAGCAGTACTTC	NA	16	TRBD2	TRBJ2-7	TRBV18
CASRKDRVYEQYF	TGTGCCAGCAGAAAGGACAGGGTCTACGAGCAGTACTTC	NA	13	TRBD1	TRBJ2-7	TRBV27
CAWSGRDRGAADTQYF	TGTGCCTGGAGTGGAAGGGACAGGGGAGCGGCAGATACGCAGTATTTT	NA	16	TRBD1	TRBJ2-3	TRBV30
CASSSLQGAGTEAFF	TGTGCCAGTAGTAGCCTACAGGGGGCCGGCACTGAAGCTTTCTTT	NA	15	TRBD1	TRBJ1-1	TRBV19
CASSLARAYNEQFF	TGTGCCAGCAGCCTCGCCAGGGCCTACAATGAGCAGTTCTTC	NA	14	NA	TRBJ2-1	TRBV5-6
CASSYSTGSAEQFF	TGTGCCAGCAGTTACTCGACAGGGTCGGCTGAGCAGTTCTTC	NA	14	TRBD1	TRBJ2-1	TRBV6-2/TRBV6-3
CASSQNRVSSEAFF	TGTGCCAGCAGCCAGAACAGGGTTAGCTCTGAAGCTTTCTTT	NA	14	NA	TRBJ1-1	TRBV6-2/TRBV6-3
CASSLGREVTDTQYF	TGTGCCAGCAGCTTGGGCAGGGAAGTAACAGATACGCAGTATTTT	NA	15	NA	TRBJ2-3	TRBV5-6
CASSPGTSGMYTGELFF	TGTGCCAGCAGTCCCGGGACTAGCGGGATGTACACCGGGGAGCTGTTTTTT	few	17	TRBD2	TRBJ2-2	TRBV6-6
CAPLRGVRNTIYF	TGTGCTCCTCTCCGGGGGGTCAGAAACACCATATATTTT	NA	13	NA	TRBJ1-3	TRBV6-4
CASSSRDRATGELFF	TGTGCCAGCAGCTCCCGGGACAGGGCTACCGGGGAGCTGTTTTTT	NA	15	TRBD1	TRBJ2-2	TRBV3-1/TRBV3-2
CASSSLISGSVSGELFF	TGTGCCAGCAGTTCCTTGATTAGCGGGAGTGTCTCCGGGGAGCTGTTTTTT	NA	17	TRBD2	TRBJ2-2	TRBV25-1